Listed below are T cell receptor beta chains from one sample, sequenced in a study of cytomegalovirus exposure and HLA in healthy donors. Measured with immunoSEQ multiplex PCR; TCRdb has only the in-frame clones, and not every one. The sample records about 150,000 clones, 70% to 90% being singletons. The sample taken for sequencing was PBMCs. These TCRs come from a human donor in good health. Both conserved end residues are part of each CDR3. Fields, in order: J gene, D gene, clone size, V gene, CDR3 DNA, CDR3 protein. A D gene is named only where the DNA matches it firmly. A clone size is listed for some rows: how often the clone was seen (once, few, many), or a class if it is expanded.

TRBJ1-4 - - TRBV27 TGTGCCAGCAGTTTGGGGGGAGTAGGGGAAAAACTGTTTTTT CASSLGGVGEKLFF
TRBJ2-7 - - TRBV5-8 TGTGCCAGCAGCTTGGCCGGGTCCCCCTACGAGCAGTACTTC CASSLAGSPYEQYF
TRBJ2-2 TRBD2 few TRBV5-6 TGTGCCAGCAGACGGGAGGGCTCGAACACCGGGGAGCTGTTTTTT CASRREGSNTGELFF
TRBJ2-7 - - TRBV28 TGTGCCAGCAGCCGCCGTACGGGCTCCTACGAGCAGTACTTC CASSRRTGSYEQYF
TRBJ1-4 - - TRBV29-1 TGCAGCGTTGAAGATCCGACAGGAAATAATGAAAAACTGTTTTTT CSVEDPTGNNEKLFF
TRBJ1-5 - - TRBV28 TGTGCCAGCAGTTCCCCAGATTTCAGACGGGGAAATCAGCCCCAGCATTTT CASSSPDFRRGNQPQHF
TRBJ2-7 TRBD1 - TRBV30 TGTGCCTGGAGTATATTGGGACAGGGGGGATACGAGCAGTACTTC CAWSILGQGGYEQYF
TRBJ2-7 - few TRBV27 TGTGCCAGCAGTCCTACGACTGGATCGGAGCAGTACTTC CASSPTTGSEQYF
TRBJ2-3 - - TRBV9 TGTGCCAGCAGCCCCGATGCTATCAGCACAGATACGCAGTATTTT CASSPDAISTDTQYF
TRBJ1-1 - - TRBV9 TGTGCCAGCAGCGTAGGAGGCCTGAGAACTGAAGCTTTCTTT CASSVGGLRTEAFF
TRBJ1-1 TRBD1 few TRBV18 TGTGCCAGCTCACCCAACAGGGGCGACGAAGCTTTCTTT CASSPNRGDEAFF
TRBJ2-3 TRBD1 - TRBV27 TGTGCCAGCAGTTATAGCGGCAGGGGGCTTGGAGATACGCAGTATTTT CASSYSGRGLGDTQYF
TRBJ2-7 TRBD1 few TRBV6-1 TGTGCCAGCAGTGTACTCCGGGACAGGGGAGGAGAGCAGTACTTC CASSVLRDRGGEQYF
TRBJ2-7 TRBD2 - TRBV5-4 TGTGCCAGCAGCTTGGAGGCGGGAGGTTCCTACGAGCAGTACTTC CASSLEAGGSYEQYF
TRBJ2-1 TRBD1 - TRBV19 TGTGCCAGTAGTTTCAGACAGGGTGGTAATGAGCAGTTCTTC CASSFRQGGNEQFF
TRBJ1-4 TRBD1 - TRBV11-2 TGTGCCAGCAGCTTAGGAGACAGGGATAGTGAAAAACTGTTTTTT CASSLGDRDSEKLFF
TRBJ1-5 - few TRBV30 TGTGCCTGGAGTCCAGGGAGGCGCAATCAGCCCCAGCATTTT CAWSPGRRNQPQHF
TRBJ2-7 TRBD1 - TRBV5-1 TGCGCCAGCAGCTTGGGGGGACAGACCTACGAGCAGTACTTC CASSLGGQTYEQYF
TRBJ1-2 - - TRBV11-2 TGTGCCAGCAGCTTAGAACCCGATGGGGGGGCACGGGGCTACACCTTC CASSLEPDGGARGYTF
TRBJ2-7 TRBD1 once TRBV27 TGTGCCAGTGGGGACAGAAGTTACTCCTACGAGCAGTACTTC CASGDRSYSYEQYF
TRBJ2-5 - - TRBV5-8 TGTGCCAGCAGCTTGAGCCGGCGCGGGACCCAGTACTTC CASSLSRRGTQYF
TRBJ1-2 TRBD1 few TRBV19 TGTGCCAGTAGGAAGTCGACAGGGGCCTTTAACTATGGCTACACCTTC CASRKSTGAFNYGYTF
TRBJ1-1 - - TRBV11-2 TGTGCCAGCAGCTTGGGAGGGATCACTGAAGCTTTCTTT CASSLGGITEAFF
TRBJ2-5 TRBD2 - TRBV29-1 TGCAGCGTTGAAAAGAGTAGCGGGGGGGCGATCGAGACCCAGTACTTC CSVEKSSGGAIETQYF
TRBJ1-1 - few TRBV25-1 TGTGCCAGCCTGTGGAACACTGAAGCTTTCTTT CASLWNTEAFF
TRBJ2-3 TRBD2 - TRBV6-4 TGTGCCAGCAGTGTAAGCGGGGAGCTTGGCACAGATACGCAGTATTTT CASSVSGELGTDTQYF
TRBJ2-2 TRBD2 - TRBV28 TGTGCCAGCCGGACTAGCGGGAGTCTTTTCCCGCCCGGGGAGCTGTTTTTT CASRTSGSLFPPGELFF
TRBJ2-7 - - TRBV18 TGTGCCAGCTCACCTAGTGGAAGAGGCGAGCAGTACTTC CASSPSGRGEQYF
TRBJ1-1 - - TRBV6-1 TGTGCCTCAGCTCGACTGGGGAACACTGAAGCTTTCTTT CASARLGNTEAFF
TRBJ1-2 TRBD1 - TRBV28 TGTGCCAGCAGCGAGGTAGGGGGCTTCTATGGCTACACCTTC CASSEVGGFYGYTF
TRBJ2-2 TRBD2 - TRBV6-4 TGTGCCAGCAGTGCCAACGGGGGGGCGGGCACCGGGGAGCTGTTTTTT CASSANGGAGTGELFF
TRBJ2-1 - few TRBV5-1 TGCGCCAGCAGCTTGGGGAGTAGCTATGATGAGCAGTTCTTC CASSLGSSYDEQFF
TRBJ2-1 TRBD2 - TRBV4-1 TGCGCCAGCAGCCAACGAGGGACTAGCGGGGCATACAATGAGCAGTTCTTC CASSQRGTSGAYNEQFF
TRBJ1-1 - - TRBV10-2 TGCGCCAGCAGTGAGTCCGTCGGTGAAGCTTTCTTT CASSESVGEAFF
TRBJ2-7 TRBD2 - TRBV5-1 TGCGCCAGCAGCTCCTCGGGGGGGCCACGAGTCGAGCAGTACTTC CASSSSGGPRVEQYF
TRBJ2-7 TRBD2 few TRBV27 TGTGCCAGCAGAACACACCGGACTAGCGGGAGAAAAGAGCAGTACTTC CASRTHRTSGRKEQYF
TRBJ1-2 - - TRBV2 TGTGCCAGCAGTGATTCCGGGGAGCTCTATGGCTACACCTTC CASSDSGELYGYTF
TRBJ1-5 TRBD1 - TRBV2 TGTGCCAGCAGTGGGACAGGGTTATTCTCGACCCAGCATTTT CASSGTGLFSTQHF
TRBJ2-3 - - TRBV18 TGTGCCAGCTCACCGATTTTGCAGTCTTTGGATACGCAGTATTTT CASSPILQSLDTQYF
TRBJ2-2 - - TRBV27 TGTGCCAGCAGTTTATGGGCCCCCAGCCGCTCTGGCACCGGGGAGCTGTTTTTT CASSLWAPSRSGTGELFF
TRBJ2-7 - - TRBV28 TGTGCCAGCAGGGGGGGGGCTGGGGAGCAGTACTTC CASRGGAGEQYF
TRBJ2-1 TRBD1 - TRBV5-4 TGTGCCAGCAGCTTGTACAGGGGTGGAGGTGAGCAGTTCTTC CASSLYRGGGEQFF
TRBJ1-5 TRBD1 - TRBV5-5 TGTGCCAGCAGCGTTGGGACAGGCTGGGATCAGCCCCAGCATTTT CASSVGTGWDQPQHF
TRBJ2-2 - - TRBV5-1 TGCGCCAGCAGCGGGGCAGGGTTGAGCACCGGGGAGCTGTTTTTT CASSGAGLSTGELFF
TRBJ1-2 - - TRBV6-1 TGTGCCAGCAGTGACCCTACCATTGATTCCACCTTC CASSDPTIDSTF
TRBJ1-2 TRBD1 - TRBV15 TGTGCCACCAGCAGAGACCACAAAACAGGGGGCTATATCTATGGCTACACCTTC CATSRDHKTGGYIYGYTF
TRBJ1-4 TRBD1 - TRBV18 TGTGCCAGCTCACCGGGGGGAACAGGGGGCCGAGAAAAACTGTTTTTT CASSPGGTGGREKLFF
TRBJ1-2 TRBD1 - TRBV28 TGTGCCAGCAGAATGGGGACAGGCTATGGCTACACCTTC CASRMGTGYGYTF
TRBJ2-7 TRBD2 few TRBV2 TGTGCCAGCAGCGACACTAGCGGGAGCTACGAGCAGTACTTC CASSDTSGSYEQYF
TRBJ1-1 - few TRBV5-4 TGTGCCAGCAGCTTGAGCATGAACACTGAAGCTTTCTTT CASSLSMNTEAFF
TRBJ2-3 TRBD2 - TRBV18 TGTGCCAGCTCACCGCAGGGAATAGCGGGAGGGGCCACAGATACGCAGTATTTT CASSPQGIAGGATDTQYF
TRBJ2-1 TRBD1 - TRBV12-5 TGTGCTAGTGGTTCAGCAGGACAGGGGAAGCAGTTCTTC CASGSAGQGKQFF
TRBJ2-7 TRBD1 - TRBV2 TGTGCCAGCAGTGTTGGGACAGGCATGTACTTC CASSVGTGMYF
TRBJ1-1 TRBD1 - TRBV29-1 TGCAGCGTTGAGGTCAGGGGGCAGAACACTGAAGCTTTCTTT CSVEVRGQNTEAFF
TRBJ1-4 - - TRBV15 TGTGCCACCAGCGGACACAGGGTGGCTAATGAAAAACTGTTTTTT CATSGHRVANEKLFF
TRBJ2-2 - - TRBV7-2 TGTGCCAGCAGCTTAGCTGCGGTGGGGCGCACCGGGGAGCTGTTTTTT CASSLAAVGRTGELFF
TRBJ1-5 - - TRBV4-3 TGCGCCAGCAGCCAAGAACAGGGCGATCAGCCCCAGCATTTT CASSQEQGDQPQHF
TRBJ2-1 - - TRBV7-2 TGTGCCAGCAGCTTAGCGGGGAGGTCCTACAATGAGCAGTTCTTC CASSLAGRSYNEQFF
TRBJ1-1 - - TRBV6-6 TGTGCCAGCAGTTACCCGACAGCTTTGAACACTGAAGCTTTCTTT CASSYPTALNTEAFF